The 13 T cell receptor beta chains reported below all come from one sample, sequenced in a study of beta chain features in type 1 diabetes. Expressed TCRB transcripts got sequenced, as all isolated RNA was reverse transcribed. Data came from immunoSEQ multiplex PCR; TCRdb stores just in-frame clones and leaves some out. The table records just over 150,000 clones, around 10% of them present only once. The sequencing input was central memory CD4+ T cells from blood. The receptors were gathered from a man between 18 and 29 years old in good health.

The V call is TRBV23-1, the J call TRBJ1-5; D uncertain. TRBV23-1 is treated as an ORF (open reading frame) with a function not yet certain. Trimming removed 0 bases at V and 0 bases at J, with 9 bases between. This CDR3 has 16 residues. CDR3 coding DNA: TGCGCCAGCAGTCAATCGCAGAGGGTTAGCAATCAGCCCCAGCATTTT. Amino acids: CASSQSQRVSNQPQHF.

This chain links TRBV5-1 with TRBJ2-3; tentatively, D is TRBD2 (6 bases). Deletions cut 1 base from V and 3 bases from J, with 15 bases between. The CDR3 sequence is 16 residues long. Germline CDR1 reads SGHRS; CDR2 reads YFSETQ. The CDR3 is CASSLRRERGTDTQYF. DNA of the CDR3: TGCGCCAGCAGCTTGAGGAGGGAGAGAGGAACAGATACGCAGTATTTT.

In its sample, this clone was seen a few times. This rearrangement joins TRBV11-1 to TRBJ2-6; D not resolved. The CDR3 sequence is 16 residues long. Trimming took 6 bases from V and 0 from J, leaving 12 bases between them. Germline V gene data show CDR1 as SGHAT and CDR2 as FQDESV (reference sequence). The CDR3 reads CASSLPRVSGANVLTF. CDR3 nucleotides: TGTGCCAGCAGTTTACCTAGGGTCTCTGGGGCCAACGTCCTGACTTTC.

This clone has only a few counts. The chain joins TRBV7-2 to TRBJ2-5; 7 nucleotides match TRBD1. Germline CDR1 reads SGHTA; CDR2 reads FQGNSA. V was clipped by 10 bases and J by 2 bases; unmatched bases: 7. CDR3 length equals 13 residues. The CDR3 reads CAISTGLQETQYF. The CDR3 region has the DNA TGTGCCATTTCGACAGGGCTTCAAGAGACCCAGTACTTC.

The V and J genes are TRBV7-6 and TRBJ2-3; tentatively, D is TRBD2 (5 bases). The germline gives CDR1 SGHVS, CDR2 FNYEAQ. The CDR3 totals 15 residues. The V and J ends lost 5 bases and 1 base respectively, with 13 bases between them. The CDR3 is CASSPTVRGTDTQYF. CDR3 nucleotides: TGTGCCAGCAGCCCGACGGTGAGGGGCACAGATACGCAGTATTTT. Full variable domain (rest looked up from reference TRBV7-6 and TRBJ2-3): GAGVSQSPRYKVTKRGQDVALRCDPISGHVSLYWYRQALGQGPEFLTYFNYEAQQDKSGLPNDRFSAERPEGSISTLTIQRTEQRDSAMYRCASSPTVRGTDTQYFGPGTRLTVL.

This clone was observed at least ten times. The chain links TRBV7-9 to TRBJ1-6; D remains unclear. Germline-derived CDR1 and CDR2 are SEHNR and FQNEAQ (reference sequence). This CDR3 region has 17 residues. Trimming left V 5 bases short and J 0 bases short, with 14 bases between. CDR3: CASSHGGGRSYNSPLHF. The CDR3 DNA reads TGTGCCAGCAGCCATGGCGGAGGACGCTCCTATAATTCACCCCTCCACTTT.

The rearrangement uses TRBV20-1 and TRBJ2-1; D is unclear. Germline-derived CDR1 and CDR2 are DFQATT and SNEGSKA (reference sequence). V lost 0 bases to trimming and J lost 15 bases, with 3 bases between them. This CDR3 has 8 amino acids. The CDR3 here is CSAREGFF. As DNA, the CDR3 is TGCAGTGCTAGAGAGGGGTTCTTC.

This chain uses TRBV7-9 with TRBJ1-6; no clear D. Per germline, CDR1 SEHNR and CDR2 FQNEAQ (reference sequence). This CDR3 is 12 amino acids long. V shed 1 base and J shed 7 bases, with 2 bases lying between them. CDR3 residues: CASSLVNSPLHF. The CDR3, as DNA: TGTGCCAGCAGCTTAGTGAATTCACCCCTCCACTTT.

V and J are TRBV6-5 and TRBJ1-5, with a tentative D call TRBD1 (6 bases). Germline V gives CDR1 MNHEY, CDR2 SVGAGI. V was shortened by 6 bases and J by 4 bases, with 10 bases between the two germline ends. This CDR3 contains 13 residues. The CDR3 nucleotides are TGTGCCAGCAGCCACAGGGAAAATCAGCCCCAGCATTTT. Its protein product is CASSHRENQPQHF.

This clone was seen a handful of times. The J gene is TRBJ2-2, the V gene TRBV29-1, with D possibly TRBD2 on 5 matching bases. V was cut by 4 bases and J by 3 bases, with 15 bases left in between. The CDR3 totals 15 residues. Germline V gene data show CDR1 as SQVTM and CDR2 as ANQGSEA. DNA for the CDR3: TGCAGCGTTGGGTTAAAGGCGAGGGACACCGGGGAGCTGTTTTTT. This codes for CSVGLKARDTGELFF.

CDR3 sequence: CASSVDSLTYEQYF. For the CDR3, the DNA is TGTGCCAGCAGCGTTGACAGTTTAACCTACGAGCAGTACTTC. The chain combines TRBV9 with TRBJ2-7, with D perhaps TRBD1 (5 bases). The CDR3 spans 14 residues. V lost 2 bases, J lost 2 bases, and 11 bases lay in between. Germline V gives CDR1 SGDLS, CDR2 YYNGEE.

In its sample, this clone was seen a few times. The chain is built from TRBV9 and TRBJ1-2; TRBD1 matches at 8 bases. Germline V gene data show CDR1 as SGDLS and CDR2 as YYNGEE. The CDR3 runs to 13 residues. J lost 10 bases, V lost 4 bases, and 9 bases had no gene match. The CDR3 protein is CASSSGQGLFYTF. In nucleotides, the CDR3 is TGTGCCAGCAGCTCCGGACAGGGCTTATTCTACACCTTC.

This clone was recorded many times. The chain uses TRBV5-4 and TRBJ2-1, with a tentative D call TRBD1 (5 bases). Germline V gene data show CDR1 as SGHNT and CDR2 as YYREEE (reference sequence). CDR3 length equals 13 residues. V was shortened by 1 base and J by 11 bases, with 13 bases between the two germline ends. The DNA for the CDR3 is TGTGCCAGCAGCTTGACAGGCCCGACCAAGCAGTTCTTC. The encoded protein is CASSLTGPTKQFF.